This TCR beta chain was observed in a study of control samples from healthy donors and cancer patients. CDR1 and CDR2 (germline): MNHEY, SMNVEV (reference sequence). CDR3 size: 11 residues. Trimming removed 10 bases from V and 1 base from J, with 7 bases in between. Some clones are missing from TCRdb's copy, which holds only in-frame ones; the method was immunoSEQ multiplex PCR. The sample holds around 170,000 clones, 85% to 95% seen once. The chain links TRBV27 to TRBJ1-1; D possibly corresponds to TRBD1 (5 bases). The clonotype comes from a man aged 25 to 40 in good health. The source material was blood. The CDR3 loop is CATQGNTEAFF. Here the CDR3 DNA reads TGTGCCACCCAGGGGAACACTGAAGCTTTCTTT.